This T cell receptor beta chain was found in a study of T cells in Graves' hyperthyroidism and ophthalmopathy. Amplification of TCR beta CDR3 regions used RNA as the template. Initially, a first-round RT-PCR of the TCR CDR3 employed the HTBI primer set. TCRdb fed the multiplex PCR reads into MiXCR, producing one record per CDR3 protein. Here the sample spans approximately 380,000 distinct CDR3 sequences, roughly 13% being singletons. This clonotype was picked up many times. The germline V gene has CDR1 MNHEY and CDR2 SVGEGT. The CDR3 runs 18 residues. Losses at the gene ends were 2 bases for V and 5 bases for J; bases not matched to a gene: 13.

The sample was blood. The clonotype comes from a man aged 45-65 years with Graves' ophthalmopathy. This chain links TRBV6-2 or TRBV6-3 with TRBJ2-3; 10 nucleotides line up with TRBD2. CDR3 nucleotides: TGTGCCAGCAGTTACCCGAAAGCGGGAGGGAATCGCAGAGATACGCAGTATTTT. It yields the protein CASSYPKAGGNRRDTQYF.